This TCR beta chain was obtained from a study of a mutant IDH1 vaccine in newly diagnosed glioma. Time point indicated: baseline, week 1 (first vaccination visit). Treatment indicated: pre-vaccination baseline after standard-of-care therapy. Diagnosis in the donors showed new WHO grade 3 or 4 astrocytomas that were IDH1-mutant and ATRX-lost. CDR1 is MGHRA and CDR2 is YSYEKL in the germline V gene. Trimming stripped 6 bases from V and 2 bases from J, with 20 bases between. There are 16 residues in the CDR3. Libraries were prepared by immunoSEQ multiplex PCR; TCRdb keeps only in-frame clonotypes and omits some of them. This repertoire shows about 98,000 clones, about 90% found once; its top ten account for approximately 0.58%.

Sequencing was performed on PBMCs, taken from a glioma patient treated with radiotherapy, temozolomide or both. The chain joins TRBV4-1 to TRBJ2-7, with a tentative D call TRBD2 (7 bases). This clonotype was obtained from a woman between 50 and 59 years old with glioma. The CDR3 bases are TGCGCCAGCAGTTTAGAACGGGGGAGGGGGACCTACGAGCAGTACTTC. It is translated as CASSLERGRGTYEQYF.